The 29 T cell receptor beta chains listed next were all sequenced from one sample in a study of molecular identifiers for immune sequencing clone quantification (dated by TCRdb to the late 2010s). The library was produced with PCR. The listed sequencing device is Illumina HiSeq 4000. TCRdb cleaned the public reads at Q25 with fastp, built clones with MiXCR and kept in-frame beta chains. Each CDR3 protein appears once, grouped with its most common genes and DNA. This sample holds about 12,000 distinct CDR3 sequences; roughly 15% were observed only once. Around 1.7% of the sample lies in the top ten. What was sequenced was naive CD8+ T cells from blood, with Jurkat cell RNA spiked in. The cell subset or site label corresponds to: FACS-sorted CD8+CD4-CCR7+CD45RA+ naive T cells. Receptors were obtained from a human donor in good health. Some libraries in this study had Jurkat cell RNA spiked in.

This clonotype was observed at least ten times. In DNA form, the CDR3 reads TGTGCCAGCAGCTTACAGTGGAACACTGAAGCTTTCTTT. This codes for CASSLQWNTEAFF. This chain uses TRBV7-8 with TRBJ1-1; D ambiguous. The CDR3 covers 13 residues. CDR1 and CDR2 (germline): SGHVS, FQNEAQ. The V and J ends lost 2 bases and 1 base respectively, with 5 bases between them. The full variable domain, in which reference TRBV7-8 and TRBJ1-1 provide the parts outside the CDR3, is GAGVSQSPRYKVAKRGQDVALRCDPISGHVSLFWYQQALGQGPEFLTYFQNEAQLDKSGLPSDRFFAERPEGSVSTLKIQRTQQEDSAVYLCASSLQWNTEAFFGQGTRLTVV.

Relative to its sample, this clonotype is medium-sized. The V gene is TRBV30, the J gene TRBJ2-3, with D maybe TRBD2 (5 bases). Looked up from germline, CDR1 is GTSNPN and CDR2 is SVGIG (reference sequence). The CDR3 is 15 amino acids. Trimming left V 0 bases short and J 0 bases short, with 10 bases between. CDR3 in amino acids: CAWSVGAASTDTQYF. The CDR3 region has the DNA TGTGCCTGGAGTGTAGGAGCGGCTAGCACAGATACGCAGTATTTT.

The J gene is TRBJ2-6, the V gene TRBV27; D uncertain. CDR3 size: 14 residues. Looked up from germline, CDR1 is MNHEY and CDR2 is SMNVEV (reference sequence). Trimming took off 7 bases at V and 0 bases at J, with 7 bases between the two ends. Here the CDR3 DNA reads TGTGCCAGCAAACAAGTCTCTGGGGCCAACGTCCTGACTTTC. Its translation: CASKQVSGANVLTF.

This clonotype was detected only a few times. The chain recombines TRBV10-1 with TRBJ1-1; D unresolved. The germline gives CDR1 WNHNN, CDR2 SYGVQD (reference sequence). V shed 4 bases and J shed 2 bases, with 8 bases lying between them. The CDR3 is made up of 13 amino acids. CDR3 in amino acids: CASSGPLNTEAFF. The CDR3 DNA sequence: TGCGCCAGCAGTGGCCCCTTAAACACTGAAGCTTTCTTT.

Details on this clonotype: Just one base apart from a much larger clone, this may be a read error. Because the CDR3 is missing its conserved closing phenylalanine or tryptophan, this is likely a read error. The genes are TRBV14 and TRBJ1-2, with 7 bases fitting TRBD1. The CDR3 is 12 amino acids. CDR1 is SGHDN, CDR2 FVKESK, per germline. The trim removed 4 bases at V and 8 bases at J, leaving 4 bases unmatched. CDR3 DNA: TGTGCCAGCAGCCCGACAGGGAAGGGCTACACCCTC. It is translated as CASSPTGKGYTL.

In this sample, this clonotype turned up many times. The CDR3 is CASSETLAVPYNEQFF. The CDR3 region has the DNA TGTGCCAGCAGCGAAACGCTAGCGGTGCCTTACAATGAGCAGTTCTTC. This chain joins TRBV7-6 and TRBJ2-1; 7 nucleotides line up with TRBD2. After removal of 5 bases from V and 4 bases from J, the junction contained 11 bases not matched to a gene. Per germline, CDR1 SGHVS and CDR2 FNYEAQ. This CDR3 has 16 residues. Combining the CDR3 with reference TRBV7-6 and TRBJ2-1 gives the whole variable domain GAGVSQSPRYKVTKRGQDVALRCDPISGHVSLYWYRQALGQGPEFLTYFNYEAQQDKSGLPNDRFSAERPEGSISTLTIQRTEQRDSAMYRCASSETLAVPYNEQFFGPGTRLTVL.

This clonotype is medium-sized (0.01 to 0.1%). The V call is TRBV5-6, the J call TRBJ2-7; the match to TRBD1 covers 8 bases. CDR1 and CDR2 from the germline V gene are SGHDT and YYEEEE. This CDR3 spans 20 amino acids. The junction had 23 bases not matched to a gene; V was cut back by 4 bases and J by 2 bases. The CDR3 loop reads CASSATGQGAQAESPYEQYF. The CDR3 DNA follows: TGTGCCAGCAGCGCGACGGGGCAGGGGGCGCAAGCGGAATCCCCCTACGAGCAGTACTTC.

A few counts support this clonotype. A much larger clonotype is one base distant, so this may be a read error. The missing conserved phenylalanine or tryptophan at the end of this CDR3 makes a read error likely. The chain carries TRBV7-9 and TRBJ2-7; D is ambiguous. The V gene lost 3 bases and the J gene lost 2 bases, with 5 bases spanning the gap. The CDR3 is 12 residues long. Germline V gene lookup returns CDR1 SEHNR and CDR2 FQNEAQ (reference sequence). As DNA, the CDR3 is TGTGCCAGCAGCTTCGGCCCCTACGAGCAGTACCTC. It translates to CASSFGPYEQYL.

By share, this clonotype ranks as medium-sized. CDR3 sequence reads: CASRIGANTEAFF. The CDR3 nucleotides read TGTGCCAGCAGGATCGGGGCAAACACTGAAGCTTTCTTT. The genes are TRBV21-1 and TRBJ1-1; TRBD1 is the table's D call, not checked against the DNA. TRBV21-1 counts as a pseudogene. The CDR3 is 13 amino acids.

The table lists this clonotype with many counts. The genes are TRBV6-5 and TRBJ2-5; tentative D call: TRBD2 (6 bases). V gave up 6 bases and J gave up 0 bases, with 23 bases separating them. The CDR3 sequence is 18 residues long. Germline assignment: CDR1 MNHEY and CDR2 SVGAGI. CDR3 protein: CASSPVPPGLPYQETQYF. CDR3 nucleotide sequence: TGTGCCAGCAGCCCAGTTCCACCGGGACTGCCGTACCAAGAGACCCAGTACTTC.

Many counts were recorded for this clonotype. This chain uses TRBV5-6 with TRBJ2-1, with D tentatively TRBD2 (6 bases). Trimming removed 0 bases at V and 8 bases at J, with 12 bases between. The CDR3 loop spans 14 amino acids. Germline CDR1 is SGHDT and CDR2 is YYEEEE. CDR3: CASSLVGSSHEQFF. CDR3 DNA: TGTGCCAGCAGCTTGGTCGGGAGTAGCCATGAGCAGTTCTTC.

Many counts were recorded for this clonotype. This chain connects TRBV19 to TRBJ2-7; D remains unclear. Between the trimmed V and J ends, which lost 5 bases and 0 bases, there was a span of 14 bases. Germline V gene lookup returns CDR1 LNHDA and CDR2 SQIVND (reference sequence). CDR3 length: 15 amino acids. The CDR3 sequence: CASSVKQYDSYEQYF. DNA for the CDR3: TGTGCCAGTAGTGTGAAACAATACGACTCCTACGAGCAGTACTTC.

This clonotype counts as medium-sized. This rearrangement joins TRBV6-1 to TRBJ2-1; TRBD2 matches at 7 bases. Germline V gives CDR1 MNHNS, CDR2 SASEGT. With V trimmed by 7 bases and J by 6 bases, 12 bases remained unmatched. This CDR3 comprises 15 residues. CDR3 coding DNA: TGTGCCAGCACCCCAGTCCGCGGGGGTGGCAATGAGCAGTTCTTC. It encodes CASTPVRGGGNEQFF.

Ten or more counts support this clonotype. This chain connects TRBV9 to TRBJ2-1; 10 bases are shared with TRBD2. The ends lost 3 bases at V and 6 bases at J; junction bases unmatched: 6. Germline V gene data show CDR1 as SGDLS and CDR2 as YYNGEE. The CDR3 sequence is 15 residues long. CDR3 amino acids: CASSGSGTSANEQFF. In nucleotides, the CDR3 is TGTGCCAGCAGCGGATCCGGGACTAGCGCCAATGAGCAGTTCTTC.

This clonotype was seen a few times. This may be a read error: a much more frequent sequence differs by one nucleotide. The gene calls are TRBV6-1 and TRBJ1-5; 7 nucleotides match TRBD1. The CDR3 runs to 15 residues. Germline trimming cut 2 bases from V and 2 bases from J; bases unmatched to any gene: 3. Per the germline V gene, CDR1 is MNHNS and CDR2 is SASEGT. The CDR3 DNA is TGTGCCAGCAGTGAATCTGACAGGGGCAATCAGCCCCAGCATTTT. Protein: CASSESDRGNQPQHF.

This clonotype was recorded a few times. This clone may be a read error of a much larger clone one base away. The J gene is TRBJ2-3, the V gene TRBV24-1; D is ambiguous. This CDR3 has 13 residues. Germline V CDR1 and CDR2: KGHDR, SFDVKD. In nucleotides, the CDR3 is TGTGCCACCAGTGACTCCTACACAGATGCGCAGTATTTT. This gives the protein CATSDSYTDAQYF.

By proportion, this clonotype is medium-sized (0.01 to 0.1%). The genes are TRBV7-9 and TRBJ2-3; 7 bases align to TRBD2. The CDR3 spans 15 residues. CDR1 and CDR2 from the germline V gene are SEHNR and FQNEAQ (reference sequence). V was clipped by 8 bases and J by 2 bases; unmatched bases: 10. Here the CDR3 reads CASPSRGEVTDTQYF. CDR3 bases: TGTGCCAGCCCCTCACGGGGGGAAGTCACAGATACGCAGTATTTT.

By its share, this clonotype is medium-sized. As DNA, the CDR3 is TGCAGTGCTAGGGGCCCGGGGCTCCTGGAGACCCAGTACTTC. Protein: CSARGPGLLETQYF. The chain employs TRBV20-1 and TRBJ2-5; either TRBD1 or TRBD2 may fit D (5 bases each). CDR1 and CDR2 (germline): DFQATT, SNEGSKA (reference sequence). Trimming left V 3 bases short and J 5 bases short, with 16 bases between. CDR3 length equals 14 residues.

This clonotype was detected a few times. Given a much more abundant clone one base away, this may be a read error. The rearrangement uses TRBV19 and TRBJ1-2; D gene ambiguous. This CDR3 region has 14 residues. V lost 5 bases and J lost 2, with 12 bases in between. Looked up from germline, CDR1 is LNHDA and CDR2 is SQIVND (reference sequence). CDR3 DNA sequence: TGTGCCAGTAGTTTTGTGGCAGGCAACTATGGCTACACCTTC. Its translation is CASSFVAGNYGYTF.

By its share, this clonotype is medium-sized. The rearrangement joins TRBV7-6 to TRBJ2-2; 12 nucleotides align to TRBD2. Per the germline V gene, CDR1 is SGHVS and CDR2 is FNYEAQ. V gave up 4 bases and J gave up 5 bases; unmatched junction bases: 8. CDR3 length equals 17 residues. The CDR3 here is CASSSTSGSLSTGELFF. The CDR3 coding sequence is TGTGCCAGCAGCTCGACTAGCGGGAGTTTAAGTACCGGGGAGCTGTTTTTT.

This clonotype was recorded many times. The chain is built from TRBV13 and TRBJ2-3; 11 bases are shared with TRBD2. Germline lookup yields CDR1 PRHDT and CDR2 FYEKMQ (reference sequence). The junction had 5 bases not matched to a gene; V was cut back by 0 bases and J by 0 bases. CDR3 length: 18 residues. The CDR3 loop reads CASSLGLAGDSSTDTQYF. Written as DNA, the CDR3 is TGTGCCAGCAGCTTAGGACTAGCGGGAGATTCGAGCACAGATACGCAGTATTTT.

This clonotype has a count of ten or more. The chain combines TRBV27 with TRBJ2-1; D gene uncertain. V lost 5 bases and J lost 9, with 14 bases in between. Germline V gene data show CDR1 as MNHEY and CDR2 as SMNVEV (reference sequence). The CDR3 spans 13 residues. CDR3 nucleotides: TGTGCCAGCAGTCTGGTGCGAGGTCTTGAGCAGTTCTTC. The encoded protein is CASSLVRGLEQFF.

About this clonotype itself: A much larger clonotype is one base distant, so this may be a read error. The V and J genes are TRBV2 and TRBJ2-2, with D hard to call. This CDR3 is 13 amino acids long. The germline V and J ends were trimmed by 2 bases and 6 bases, with 7 bases remaining between them. Germline lookup yields CDR1 SNHLY and CDR2 FYNNEI. The CDR3 sequence is CASSETCAGELFF. CDR3 in DNA: TGTGCCAGCAGTGAAACGTGCGCCGGGGAGCTGTTTTTT.

By share, this clonotype ranks as medium-sized. This chain uses TRBV29-1 with TRBJ1-4, with D unresolved. This CDR3 has 13 residues. V was clipped by 5 bases and J by 2 bases, with 9 bases between them. Germline loops: CDR1 SQVTM, CDR2 ANQGSEA. The CDR3, as DNA: TGCAGCGTTTATTTCGTGACTAATGAAAAACTGTTTTTT. Its protein is CSVYFVTNEKLFF.

This clonotype was detected ten times or more. The CDR3 sequence: CASSLLGQTSNQPQHF. CDR3 bases: TGTGCCAGCAGCTTGTTAGGCCAGACTAGCAATCAGCCCCAGCATTTT. The chain uses TRBV5-6 and TRBJ1-5, with unresolved D. The CDR3 has 16 amino acids. The germline CDR1 and CDR2 sequences are SGHDT and YYEEEE. The V gene lost 1 base and the J gene lost 0 bases, with 11 bases spanning the gap. The whole variable domain, filled in from reference TRBV5-6 and TRBJ1-5, reads DAGVTQSPTHLIKTRGQQVTLRCSPKSGHDTVSWYQQALGQGPQFIFQYYEEEERQRGNFPDRFSGHQFPNYSSELNVNALLLGDSALYLCASSLLGQTSNQPQHFGDGTRLSIL.

This clonotype showed up many times. The chain couples TRBV13 to TRBJ2-1; 7 positions match TRBD1. The trim removed 4 bases at V and 2 bases at J, leaving 8 bases unmatched. The CDR3 loop spans 16 amino acids. Germline V gene lookup returns CDR1 PRHDT and CDR2 FYEKMQ (reference sequence). The CDR3 sequence: CASSSLLGGTYNEQFF. The DNA for the CDR3 is TGTGCCAGCAGCTCCCTCCTAGGGGGCACCTACAATGAGCAGTTCTTC.

This clonotype was seen at least ten times. V gene TRBV20-1 combines with J gene TRBJ2-2; no reliable D call. Germline loops: CDR1 DFQATT, CDR2 SNEGSKA (reference sequence). This CDR3 is built from 13 residues. V lost 0 bases and J lost 4, with 6 bases in between. The chain's CDR3 is CSAREVSTGELFF. CDR3 nucleotide sequence: TGCAGTGCTAGAGAAGTCAGCACCGGGGAGCTGTTTTTT.

This clonotype was detected ten times or more. The genes are TRBV20-1 and TRBJ2-7; D perhaps matches TRBD2 (5 bases). There are 15 residues in the CDR3. Looked up from germline, CDR1 is DFQATT and CDR2 is SNEGSKA (reference sequence). V lost 3 bases to trimming and J lost 5 bases, with 20 bases between them. CDR3 amino acids: CSASLSWGGRDEQYF. For the CDR3, the DNA is TGCAGTGCTAGCCTCTCCTGGGGTGGGAGAGACGAGCAGTACTTC.

Judged by abundance, this clonotype is medium-sized (0.01 to 0.1%). V is TRBV7-9 and J is TRBJ2-3; perhaps TRBD2 as D (5 bases). The CDR3 runs 16 residues. The germline gives CDR1 SEHNR, CDR2 FQNEAQ (reference sequence). Trimming left V 2 bases short and J 2 bases short, with 14 bases between. The CDR3 loop is CASSLFLRAVTDTQYF. The CDR3 nucleotides are TGTGCCAGCAGCTTATTCTTGCGGGCGGTCACAGATACGCAGTATTTT.